This TCR beta chain was captured by sequencing in a study of T-cell reconstitution after alpha-beta-depleted transplantation in children (TCRdb year 2016). About the full investigation: The study quantitatively tracked T-cell immune reconstitution after TCRalphabeta/CD19-depleted allogeneic hematopoietic cell transplantation in children using TCR repertoire profiling.

Trimming leaves V shorter by 4 bases and J shorter by 2 bases, with the junction holding 7 bases beyond the gene matches. The germline V gene specifies SGHRS as CDR1 and YFSETQ as CDR2. The CDR3 goes from the cysteine to the phenylalanine over 15 residues. CDR3 DNA only is kept here, 45 bases in frame from base 1. What the authors observed across the whole study: The apparently early recovery of alphabetaT-cell counts about two months after transplant reportedly depended on only several hundred rapidly expanded clones that came from non-depleted graft cells. Over subsequent months, a decline in hyperexpanded clone frequencies was noted, and after one year, T-cell counts and TCRbeta diversity were mostly ascribed to newly produced T cells. In some patients, the high TCRbeta diversity seen at day 60 was put down to recipient T cells and intrathymic progenitors that had survived conditioning.

The label giving this sample's treatment or condition can be read as: allogeneic hematopoietic cell transplantation with graft depleted of TCRalphabeta T cells and CD19 B cells. Transplant recipients were children who received TCRalphabeta/CD19-depleted allogeneic hematopoietic cell grafts. This clonotype was counted only a few times. The target of this receptor is not known. The sample holds no much larger clone one base away, and base qualities are not on file. The library was prepared using PCR. The data were produced on an Illumina HiSeq 2500. TCR library preparation used molecular barcoding, with unique molecular identifiers applied to normalize quantification of the TCRbeta repertoire. Through fastp at Q25 and MiXCR, TCRdb rebuilt clones from the public reads, retaining in-frame beta chains. One record per CDR3 amino acid sequence lists the most common genes and DNA. This sample is represented by around 960,000 distinct CDR3 sequences; less than 30% of them were singletons. About 28% of the sample rests with the top ten.

The clonotype comes from a boy under three years old who had a stem cell transplant for SCID, so the T cells may come from the graft donor. Sequenced material: PBMCs, mostly from graft donor cells, taken 360 days after TCRalphabeta/CD19-depleted stem cell transplant. Rearrangement joined TRBV5-1 to TRBJ2-3; 7 nucleotides in the junction match TRBD2. The CDR3: CASSPVGGITDTQYF. Read as DNA, the sequence is TGCGCCAGCAGCCCCGTGGGAGGGATCACAGATACGCAGTATTTT.